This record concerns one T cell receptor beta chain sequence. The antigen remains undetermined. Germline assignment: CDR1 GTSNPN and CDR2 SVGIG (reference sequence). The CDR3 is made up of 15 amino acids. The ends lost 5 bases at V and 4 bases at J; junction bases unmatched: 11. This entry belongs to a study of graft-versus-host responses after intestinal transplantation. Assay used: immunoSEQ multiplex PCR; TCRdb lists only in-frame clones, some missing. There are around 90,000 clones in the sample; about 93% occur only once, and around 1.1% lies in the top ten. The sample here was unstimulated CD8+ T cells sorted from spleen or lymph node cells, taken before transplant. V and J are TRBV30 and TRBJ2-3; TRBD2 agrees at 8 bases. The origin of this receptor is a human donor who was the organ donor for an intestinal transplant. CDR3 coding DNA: TGTGCCTGGGAACAGGTCCGGCGGGGGGCAGATACGCAGTATTTT. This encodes CAWEQVRRGADTQYF.